These 17 T cell receptor beta chains originate from one sample sequenced in a study of tumor-infiltrating lymphocytes in oesophageal squamous cell carcinoma. TCRdb fed the PCR reads into MiXCR, producing one record per CDR3 protein. Among approximately 19,000 distinct CDR3 sequences listed, about two fifths were seen once. Material for sequencing was normal esophageal tissue next to the tumor. All receptors come from a male donor with esophageal squamous cell carcinoma.

This sequence joins TRBV7-2 and TRBJ1-1; D might be TRBD1 (5 bases). Trimming left V 0 bases short and J 3 bases short, with 14 bases between. Germline V gene data show CDR1 as SGHTA and CDR2 as FQGNSA. This CDR3 spans 16 amino acids. The CDR3 sequence: CASSLAPQGRDTEAFF. CDR3 nucleotides: TGTGCCAGCAGCTTAGCGCCGCAGGGACGGGACACTGAAGCTTTCTTT.

This clonotype was recorded many times. The rearrangement uses TRBV5-1 and TRBJ1-2; a weak D match, TRBD1 (5 bases). V was trimmed by 3 bases and J by 6 bases, leaving 15 bases between them. The CDR3 loop spans 14 amino acids. Germline CDR1 reads SGHRS; CDR2 reads YFSETQ. The CDR3 DNA follows: TGCGCCAGCAGCTCCGACAGCGTAGCAGATGGCTACACCTTC. It yields the protein CASSSDSVADGYTF.

This clonotype has ten or more counts. This sequence joins TRBV5-1 and TRBJ1-2, with TRBD1 matching over 10 bases. V dropped 6 bases and J dropped 6; count of bases not matched to a gene: 11. The germline gives CDR1 SGHRS, CDR2 YFSETQ. The length of the CDR3 is 15 residues. The CDR3 DNA sequence: TGCGCCAGCAATAGACAGGGGGCAGGGCCGGATGGCTACACCTTC. Protein sequence: CASNRQGAGPDGYTF.

This clonotype was counted many times. The chain couples TRBV7-9 to TRBJ1-3, with 7 positions matching TRBD1. With V trimmed by 3 bases and J by 2 bases, 4 bases remained unmatched. Germline values: CDR1 SEHNR, CDR2 FQNEAQ (reference sequence). The CDR3 has 15 amino acids. For the CDR3, the DNA is TGTGCCAGCAGCTTCAGGGGGGGAGCTGGAAACACCATATATTTT. It codes for CASSFRGGAGNTIYF.

This clonotype is classed as medium-sized (0.01 to 0.1%). This sequence joins TRBV7-2 and TRBJ2-7; D remains unclear. Looked up from germline, CDR1 is SGHTA and CDR2 is FQGNSA. The CDR3 runs to 12 residues. V was pared by 6 bases and J by 1 base, with 7 bases between. The CDR3, as DNA: TGTGCCAGCAGTCGTAGGTCCTACGAGCAGTACTTC. The encoded protein is CASSRRSYEQYF.

V usage is TRBV7-2 and J usage is TRBJ2-3; TRBD2 agrees at 15 bases. The J call may be in error: the DNA end matches TRBJ2-1 better. The CDR3 extends over 18 amino acids. CDR1 SGHTA and CDR2 FQGNSA come from the germline V gene. CDR3 protein: CASSPRTSGGARGNEQFF. The CDR3 nucleotides read TGTGCCAGCAGCCCCCGGACTAGCGGGGGGGCAAGAGGCAATGAGCAGTTCTTC.

The J gene is TRBJ2-1, the V gene TRBV19; 8 positions match TRBD2. The CDR3 runs 15 residues. Germline loops: CDR1 LNHDA, CDR2 SQIVND (reference sequence). The V and J ends lost 8 bases and 7 bases, in that order; junction bases with no gene match: 13. CDR3 DNA sequence: TGTGCCAGTCGATCCACAAGCGGGAGTGTTAATGAGCAGTTCTTC. Protein product: CASRSTSGSVNEQFF.

In its sample, this clonotype was seen many times. This chain connects TRBV19 to TRBJ2-3; 16 nucleotides line up with TRBD2. There are 18 residues in the CDR3. Trimming removed 5 bases from V and 4 bases from J; junction bases left unmatched: 9. Germline loops: CDR1 LNHDA, CDR2 SQIVND (reference sequence). The CDR3 DNA reads TGTGCCAGTAGTTCCCCGGGACTAGCGGGAGGGCCCTCAGATACGCAGTATTTT. Translating it yields CASSSPGLAGGPSDTQYF. The full variable domain, rest sourced from reference TRBV19 and TRBJ2-3, is DGGITQSPKYLFRKEGQNVTLSCEQNLNHDAMYWYRQDPGQGLRLIYYSQIVNDFQKGDIAEGYSVSREKKESFPLTVTSAQKNPTAFYLCASSSPGLAGGPSDTQYFGPGTRLTVL.

This clonotype was detected ten times or more. V usage is TRBV2 and J usage is TRBJ1-1; 9 bases align to TRBD1. Germline CDR1 is SNHLY and CDR2 is FYNNEI. This CDR3 is 15 amino acids long. The junction had 11 bases not matched to a gene; V was cut back by 7 bases and J by 5 bases. The CDR3 DNA is TGTGCCAGCAAACGAGAGGGACAGGGTTTAACTGAAGCTTTCTTT. Its protein product is CASKREGQGLTEAFF.

In this sample, this clonotype is medium-sized. The rearrangement links TRBV7-3 to TRBJ2-3, with D possibly being TRBD1 (5 bases). There are 14 residues in the CDR3. Germline V gives CDR1 SGHTA, CDR2 FQGTGA. V lost 5 bases and J 2 bases, leaving 11 bases between the germline ends. The DNA of the CDR3 is TGTGCCAGCAGCATATCAGGGTTCACAGATACGCAGTATTTT. This encodes CASSISGFTDTQYF.

On this clonotype itself: At one end, the junction sequence differs from germline, possibly due to a read error. Here the CDR3 reads CATSVLNTGELFF. As DNA, the CDR3 is TGTGCCACCAGTGTTTTGAACACCGGGGAGCTGTTTTTT. The chain joins TRBV24-1 to TRBJ2-2; D remains unclear. CDR1 is KGHDR, CDR2 SFDVKD, per germline. The CDR3 has 13 amino acids.

By share of the sample, this clonotype is medium-sized. CDR3 nucleotide sequence: TGTGCTAGTGCCAAACAGGGGGCGAACACTGAAGCTTTCTTT. Translating gives CASAKQGANTEAFF. V and J are TRBV12-5 and TRBJ1-1; 9 bases match TRBD1. The V gene's germline CDR1 is LGHNT and CDR2 FRNRAP. The CDR3 has 14 residues. Trimming cost V 7 bases and J 1 base; bases outside gene matches: 4.

This clonotype rates as medium-sized (0.01 to 0.1%). The chain combines TRBV28 with TRBJ2-4; D possibly corresponds to TRBD2 (7 bases). The germline V gene has CDR1 MDHEN and CDR2 SYDVKM. The CDR3 totals 15 residues. V gave up 9 bases and J gave up 8 bases, with 23 bases separating them. The CDR3 sequence: CASQGRGGVGDIQYF. DNA of the CDR3: TGTGCCAGTCAAGGGAGGGGGGGAGTAGGGGACATTCAGTACTTC. Complete variable domain (other parts from reference TRBV28 and TRBJ2-4): DVKVTQSSRYLVKRTGEKVFLECVQDMDHENMFWYRQDPGLGLRLIYFSYDVKMKEKGDIPEGYSVSREKKERFSLILESASTNQTSMYLCASQGRGGVGDIQYFGAGTRLSVL.

This clonotype came up a few times. V usage is TRBV20-1 and J usage is TRBJ2-3; 15 nucleotides agree with TRBD2. In germline, CDR1 is DFQATT, CDR2 SNEGSKA (reference sequence). The CDR3 sequence is 17 residues long. V shed 0 bases, J shed 3 bases, and the junction held 4 bases outside the gene matches. The CDR3: CSARDGTSGRPTDTQYF. The CDR3 DNA is TGCAGTGCTAGAGATGGGACTAGCGGGAGGCCTACAGATACGCAGTATTTT.

This clonotype was detected a few times. This sequence joins TRBV12-3 or TRBV12-4 and TRBJ2-6, with 7 positions matching TRBD1. V shed 1 base and J 1 base; nucleotides not matched to a gene: 7. The CDR3 extends over 18 amino acids. The DNA of the CDR3 is TGTGCCAGCAGTTTAGGAGGGGGCCCTAGGTCTGGGGCCAACGTCCTGACTTTC. Residues: CASSLGGGPRSGANVLTF.

This clonotype occurred a few times. The V and J genes are TRBV5-1 and TRBJ1-5, with D possibly being TRBD1 (5 bases). V dropped 4 bases and J dropped 3 bases, with 14 bases sitting between them. Germline V lookup: CDR1 SGHRS, CDR2 YFSETQ. This CDR3 is built from 15 residues. CDR3 amino acids: CASSQTGTFNQPQHF. CDR3 in DNA: TGCGCCAGCAGCCAAACCGGGACTTTCAATCAGCCCCAGCATTTT.

There are many counts of this clonotype. CDR3 protein: CASSVDWGSDEQYF. The CDR3 DNA reads TGTGCCAGCAGCGTAGATTGGGGGAGCGACGAGCAGTACTTC. The chain carries TRBV9 and TRBJ2-7; D may match TRBD1 or TRBD2 (5 bases each). Trimming shortened V by 0 bases and J by 5 bases, and 12 bases separated the two germline ends. Germline V gene data show CDR1 as SGDLS and CDR2 as YYNGEE. This CDR3 spans 14 amino acids.